Listed below are T cell receptor beta chains from one sample, sequenced in a study of blood T cell repertoires in COVID-19. The data were produced by immunoSEQ multiplex PCR, yet TCRdb's version contains in-frame clones alone and is incomplete. The repertoire holds over 200,000 clones, with 80% to 90% as singletons. The sample comprised peripheral blood. All receptors come from a woman in her forties or fifties with acute or convalescent COVID-19. Each CDR3 is given with its conserved first and last residue. A D gene is named only where the DNA matches it firmly. Rows may omit the clone size; those that give it use once, few, many or a size class.

j_call	clone_size	d_call	v_call	cdr3_aa	cdr3_nt
TRBJ1-6	few	NA	TRBV6-5	CASSSTDSSYNSPLHF	TGTGCCAGCAGTTCGACAGACAGCTCCTATAATTCACCCCTCCACTTT
TRBJ1-1	NA	TRBD1	TRBV6-5	CASSRGQGPDTEAFF	TGTGCCAGCTCCCGAGGACAGGGACCAGACACTGAAGCTTTCTTT
TRBJ2-1	NA	NA	TRBV6-1	CASSEVKGVKNNEQFF	TGTGCCAGCAGTGAAGTCAAGGGGGTCAAGAACAATGAGCAGTTCTTC
TRBJ2-1	NA	TRBD2	TRBV30	CAWNTGTSIYNEQFF	TGTGCCTGGAACACCGGGACTAGCATTTACAATGAGCAGTTCTTC
TRBJ2-2	NA	TRBD2	TRBV7-6	CASSFTGLTNTGELFF	TGTGCCAGCAGCTTCACGGGACTAACGAACACCGGGGAGCTGTTTTTT
TRBJ1-5	NA	TRBD1	TRBV6-5	CASSGTTGVGQPQHF	TGTGCCAGCAGCGGAACTACAGGGGTGGGTCAGCCCCAGCATTTT
TRBJ1-2	few	NA	TRBV4-1	CASSQDGGAGYGYTF	TGCGCCAGCAGCCAAGATGGGGGGGCTGGCTATGGCTACACCTTC
TRBJ1-2	NA	NA	TRBV20-1	CSASQGLYGYTF	TGCAGTGCTAGTCAGGGGCTATATGGCTACACCTTC
TRBJ2-1	NA	TRBD1	TRBV29-1	CSVKGQGEREQFF	TGCAGCGTCAAGGGACAGGGGGAGCGTGAGCAGTTCTTC
TRBJ2-1	NA	TRBD1	TRBV28	CASSSTGFNEQFF	TGTGCCAGCAGTTCGACAGGGTTCAATGAGCAGTTCTTC
TRBJ2-1	NA	NA	TRBV12-3/TRBV12-4	CASSSSLSEQFF	TGTGCCAGCAGTTCTAGTCTTAGCGAGCAGTTCTTC
TRBJ2-3	NA	TRBD2	TRBV11-2	CASSRLALTDTQYF	TGTGCCAGCAGCCGACTAGCGCTCACAGATACGCAGTATTTT
TRBJ1-1	NA	TRBD1	TRBV3-1/TRBV3-2	CASSQGLVDRAEAFF	TGTGCCAGCAGCCAAGGTCTCGTAGACAGGGCTGAAGCTTTCTTT
TRBJ1-1	NA	TRBD1	TRBV5-1	CASSLITGGRTEAFF	TGCGCCAGCAGCTTGATAACAGGGGGCCGGACTGAAGCTTTCTTT
TRBJ2-2	NA	TRBD2	TRBV11-3	CASSFRSSGHTGELFF	TGTGCCAGCAGCTTTAGGTCTAGCGGCCACACCGGGGAGCTGTTTTTT
TRBJ2-2	NA	NA	TRBV19	CASSIGGGALTGELFF	TGTGCCAGTAGTATAGGGGGCGGAGCTCTCACCGGGGAGCTGTTTTTT
TRBJ2-3	NA	NA	TRBV10-3	CAISDGVSTDTQYF	TGTGCCATCAGTGACGGGGTTAGCACAGATACGCAGTATTTT
TRBJ2-3	NA	NA	TRBV6-4	CASSDSPGDRGTDTQYF	TGTGCCAGCAGTGACTCTCCAGGGGACCGGGGCACAGATACGCAGTATTTT
TRBJ2-5	NA	TRBD1	TRBV6-6	CASSGQGGETQYF	TGTGCCAGCAGCGGACAGGGTGGGGAGACCCAGTACTTC
TRBJ1-6	NA	TRBD1	TRBV27	CASSFRRQGWDNSPLHF	TGTGCCAGCAGTTTCCGCCGACAGGGATGGGATAATTCACCCCTCCACTTT
TRBJ1-1	NA	NA	TRBV7-2	CASSPGGAGGLTEAFF	TGTGCCAGCAGCCCCGGGGGGGCAGGTGGTCTTACTGAAGCTTTCTTT
TRBJ1-5	NA	NA	TRBV20-1	CSAQGAAQHF	TGCAGTGCCCAGGGCGCGGCCCAGCATTTT
TRBJ2-3	NA	NA	TRBV3-1/TRBV3-2	CASSPRGTGLSFSTDTQYF	TGTGCCAGCAGCCCCAGAGGGACTGGCCTATCCTTTAGCACAGATACGCAGTATTTT
TRBJ1-6	NA	TRBD1	TRBV5-1	CASSLGATGGGSPLHF	TGCGCCAGCAGCTTGGGGGCGACAGGGGGCGGATCACCCCTCCACTTT
TRBJ2-2	NA	TRBD2	TRBV6-5	CASSYKAGVAGELFF	TGTGCCAGCAGTTACAAGGCGGGAGTGGCCGGGGAGCTGTTTTTT
TRBJ2-7	NA	NA	TRBV4-1	CASSQDQQGFYEQYF	TGCGCCAGCAGCCAAGATCAGCAGGGTTTTTACGAGCAGTACTTC
TRBJ1-2	NA	TRBD1	TRBV27	CASRTLGTGSYGYTF	TGTGCCAGCAGGACCCTCGGGACAGGGAGCTATGGCTACACCTTC
TRBJ2-5	NA	NA	TRBV12-5	CASGTTIGEETQYF	TGTGCTAGTGGTACGACCATCGGGGAAGAGACCCAGTACTTC
TRBJ2-1	NA	NA	TRBV24-1	CATSDVTSAFRYNEQFF	TGTGCCACCAGTGATGTGACCAGCGCGTTTCGCTACAATGAGCAGTTCTTC
TRBJ2-7	NA	NA	TRBV7-2	CASSLGSPSYEQYF	TGTGCCAGCAGCTTAGGTAGCCCATCCTACGAGCAGTACTTC
TRBJ2-7	NA	TRBD2	TRBV7-2	CASSPTLGEGHYEQYF	TGTGCCAGCAGCCCCACCCTCGGGGAGGGTCACTACGAGCAGTACTTC
TRBJ2-7	NA	NA	TRBV6-5	CASSYNRDNYEQYF	TGTGCCAGCAGTTATAACCGGGACAACTACGAGCAGTACTTC
TRBJ1-2	NA	NA	TRBV27	CASSLCLYGYTF	TGTGCCAGCAGCCTATGCCTCTATGGCTACACCTTC
TRBJ2-2	NA	TRBD1	TRBV2	CASTKDRGGTGELFF	TGTGCCAGCACCAAGGACAGGGGAGGCACCGGGGAGCTGTTTTTT
TRBJ2-4	NA	NA	TRBV6-7	CATTVTYKNIQYF	TGTGCCACAACAGTGACCTACAAAAACATTCAGTACTTC
TRBJ1-5	NA	TRBD1	TRBV28	CASSLGDRDNQPQHF	TGTGCCAGCAGTTTAGGGGACAGAGACAATCAGCCCCAGCATTTT